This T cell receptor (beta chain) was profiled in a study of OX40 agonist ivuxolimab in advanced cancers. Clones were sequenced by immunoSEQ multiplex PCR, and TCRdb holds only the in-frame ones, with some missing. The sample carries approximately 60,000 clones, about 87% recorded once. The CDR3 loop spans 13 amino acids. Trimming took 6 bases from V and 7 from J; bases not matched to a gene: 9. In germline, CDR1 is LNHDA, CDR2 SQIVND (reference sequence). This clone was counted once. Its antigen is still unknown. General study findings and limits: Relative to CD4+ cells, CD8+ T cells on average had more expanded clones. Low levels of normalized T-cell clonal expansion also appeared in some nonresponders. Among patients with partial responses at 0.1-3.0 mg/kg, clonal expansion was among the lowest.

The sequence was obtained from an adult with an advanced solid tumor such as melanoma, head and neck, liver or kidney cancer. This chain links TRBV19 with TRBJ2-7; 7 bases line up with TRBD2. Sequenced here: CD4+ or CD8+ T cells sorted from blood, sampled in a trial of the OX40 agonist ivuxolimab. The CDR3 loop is CASRSVGGREQYF. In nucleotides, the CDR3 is TGTGCCAGTAGATCCGTGGGCGGGAGAGAGCAGTACTTC.